The 25 T cell receptor beta chains listed next were all sequenced from one sample in a study of shared clonotypes between healthy human individuals. TCRdb's table, derived via immunoSEQ multiplex PCR, lists solely in-frame clones and lacks some. The sample lists about 2.4 million clones; approximately 93% were seen once. Sequences were obtained from naive CD4+ T cells from PBMCs. Sample subset: CD45RA+ positively selected. The receptors originated from a man between 18 and 35 years old in good health. Some clones in this sample may be carry-over from other donors' samples.

In DNA, the CDR3 is TGTGCCAGCAGTTTACGTGCAGGGGAGGAGAGGGGAGCCAAAAACATTCAGTACTTC. It specifies CASSLRAGEERGAKNIQYF. V gene TRBV28 combines with J gene TRBJ2-4; D is possibly TRBD1 or TRBD2 (6 bases each). Trimming removed 2 bases from V and 0 bases from J, with 20 bases in between. This CDR3 has 19 residues. From germline, CDR1 is MDHEN and CDR2 SYDVKM.

The chain uses TRBV11-2 and TRBJ1-1, with a weak D call TRBD1 (6 bases). The ends were cut back, 5 bases at V and 1 base at J, with 11 bases in the middle. Per germline, CDR1 SGHAT and CDR2 FQNNGV. The CDR3 extends over 14 amino acids. CDR3 sequence reads: CASSRLQGNTEAFF. The CDR3 nucleotides are TGTGCCAGCAGCCGGTTACAGGGGAACACTGAAGCTTTCTTT.

The gene calls are TRBV7-2 and TRBJ1-5, with D perhaps TRBD1 (5 bases). The CDR3 runs to 14 residues. The V gene lost 1 base and the J gene lost 6 bases, with 10 bases spanning the gap. CDR1 is SGHTA, CDR2 FQGNSA, per germline. The CDR3 is CASSLGQGTQPQHF. The DNA for the CDR3 is TGTGCCAGCAGCTTAGGTCAGGGAACTCAGCCCCAGCATTTT.

This chain connects TRBV18 to TRBJ2-7; 8 bases match TRBD1. V shed 3 bases and J 4 bases; nucleotides not matched to a gene: 2. From germline, CDR1 is KGHSH and CDR2 LQKENI. This CDR3 is 13 amino acids long. In DNA form, the CDR3 reads TGTGCCAGCTCACCGCGGACAGGGTACGAGCAGTACTTC. Translated, it gives CASSPRTGYEQYF.

This rearrangement joins TRBV25-1 to TRBJ2-7; either TRBD1 or TRBD2 may fit D (5 bases each). The CDR3 spans 13 residues. Deletions cut 6 bases from V and 3 bases from J, with 12 bases between. Germline V gene data show CDR1 as MGHDK and CDR2 as SYGVNS. The CDR3 spells CASRMKGRYEQYF. The CDR3 DNA reads as TGTGCCAGCAGGATGAAGGGACGCTACGAGCAGTACTTC.

The genes are TRBV6-6 and TRBJ2-2; D call uncertain. The length of the CDR3 is 15 residues. V shed 7 bases and J shed 0 bases, with 12 bases lying between them. In germline, CDR1 is MNHNY, CDR2 SVGAGI (reference sequence). The CDR3 protein is CASKRKSSNTGELFF. CDR3 sequence (DNA): TGTGCCAGCAAAAGAAAATCTTCGAACACCGGGGAGCTGTTTTTT.

The chain couples TRBV5-4 to TRBJ1-6, with D unresolved. Trimming took off 3 bases at V and 7 bases at J, with 8 bases between the two ends. The CDR3 extends over 13 amino acids. Germline CDR1 is SGHNT and CDR2 is YYREEE (reference sequence). DNA for the CDR3: TGTGCCAGCAGCTCTTACAGCAATTCACCCCTCCACTTT. This codes for CASSSYSNSPLHF. Looking up the rest from reference TRBV5-4 and TRBJ1-6 gives the full variable domain: ETGVTQSPTHLIKTRGQQVTLRCSSQSGHNTVSWYQQALGQGPQFIFQYYREEENGRGNFPPRFSGLQFPNYSSELNVNALELDDSALYLCASSSYSNSPLHFGNGTRLTVT.

The chain is built from TRBV18 and TRBJ2-2; D uncertain. Looked up from germline, CDR1 is KGHSH and CDR2 is LQKENI. This CDR3 has 15 residues. The V gene lost 6 bases and the J gene lost 5 bases, with 16 bases spanning the gap. CDR3 coding DNA: TGTGCCAGCTCCACTGGGTCCGGGCCTACCGGGGAGCTGTTTTTT. It is translated as CASSTGSGPTGELFF.

The rearrangement uses TRBV2 and TRBJ1-2; a possible D gene is TRBD1 (5 bases). The CDR3 is 14 amino acids. The V and J ends lost 3 bases and 4 bases respectively, with 12 bases between them. Germline loops: CDR1 SNHLY, CDR2 FYNNEI. The CDR3 bases are TGTGCCAGCAGTGAGTCCAGGGCAAGCTATGGCTACACCTTC. Encoded protein: CASSESRASYGYTF.

With regard to this clone: The same CDR3 also results from other DNA sequences found in this sample. The chain is built from TRBV5-1 and TRBJ2-3, with 7 bases that match TRBD2. Trimming removed 4 bases from V and 1 base from J; junction bases left unmatched: 6. In germline, CDR1 is SGHRS, CDR2 YFSETQ. The CDR3 is 15 residues long. The CDR3 protein is CASSLGTSGTDTQYF. The CDR3 coding sequence is TGCGCCAGCAGCCTCGGAACTAGCGGCACAGATACGCAGTATTTT.

The chain uses TRBV6-4 and TRBJ2-1; D remains ambiguous. The CDR3 totals 15 residues. V dropped 4 bases and J dropped 7 bases, with 17 bases sitting between them. Germline CDR1 reads MRHNA; CDR2 reads SNTAGT. In DNA form, the CDR3 reads TGTGCCAGCAGTGTCTCTGTCTCGAGTTTAAATGAGCAGTTCTTC. The encoded protein is CASSVSVSSLNEQFF.

The chain couples TRBV19 to TRBJ2-1; D uncertain. With 7 bases removed from V and 5 bases from J, the gap between germline ends came to 12 bases. The CDR3 totals 13 residues. Germline CDR1 LNHDA, CDR2 SQIVND (reference sequence). Here the CDR3 reads CASNPTSNNEQFF. In DNA form, the CDR3 reads TGTGCCAGTAACCCGACCTCGAACAATGAGCAGTTCTTC.

V gene TRBV6-1 combines with J gene TRBJ1-1; 9 nucleotides match TRBD1. The CDR3 is made up of 13 amino acids. The germline gives CDR1 MNHNS, CDR2 SASEGT. The V and J ends lost 5 bases and 5 bases, in that order; junction bases with no gene match: 3. The DNA for the CDR3 is TGTGCCAGCAGTACCGACAGGGGGACTGAAGCTTTCTTT. Translation: CASSTDRGTEAFF.

This chain links TRBV25-1 with TRBJ1-1; 7 nucleotides agree with TRBD1. J gave up 10 bases and V 4 bases, and 21 bases lay outside the gene matches. CDR1 MGHDK and CDR2 SYGVNS come from the germline V gene. CDR3 length: 17 amino acids. The CDR3 sequence is CASSADLQGYLRVGAFF. CDR3 DNA: TGTGCCAGCAGTGCGGACTTACAGGGGTACCTTCGAGTGGGAGCTTTCTTT.

A note on this clone: This CDR3 is also generated by other DNA sequences in the sample. The genes are TRBV28 and TRBJ1-4, with D hard to call. V gave up 2 bases and J gave up 2 bases, with 6 bases separating them. Germline loops: CDR1 MDHEN, CDR2 SYDVKM. The CDR3 length is 14 residues. CDR3 in amino acids: CASSLGQTNEKLFF. CDR3 nucleotides: TGTGCCAGCAGTTTAGGGCAGACTAATGAAAAACTGTTTTTT.

The chain is built from TRBV5-5 and TRBJ2-5; perhaps TRBD2 as D (6 bases). CDR1 is SGHKS, CDR2 YYEKEE, per germline (reference sequence). There are 13 residues in the CDR3. V was shortened by 7 bases and J by 5 bases, with 15 bases between the two germline ends. CDR3 amino acids: CASGGTGQETQYF. CDR3 coding DNA: TGTGCCAGCGGGGGGACGGGTCAGGAGACCCAGTACTTC.

The CDR3 DNA sequence: TGCGCCAGCAGCTTCCCCGGGTTGTCCTACGAGCAGTACTTC. It is translated as CASSFPGLSYEQYF. The chain links TRBV5-1 to TRBJ2-7, with D unresolved. There are 14 residues in the CDR3. The germline gives CDR1 SGHRS, CDR2 YFSETQ. V was cut by 2 bases and J by 1 base, with 10 bases left in between.

As DNA, the CDR3 is TGTGCCAGCAGTTCAGGAGGGGGAGGTAGCTATGGCTACACCTTC. Encoded protein: CASSSGGGGSYGYTF. This chain connects TRBV6-5 to TRBJ1-2; possible D gene TRBD1, 6 bases. Looked up from germline, CDR1 is MNHEY and CDR2 is SVGAGI. The CDR3 has 15 amino acids. Deletions cut 4 bases from V and 4 bases from J, with 16 bases between.

This clone appeared a single time. The V call is TRBV28, the J call TRBJ1-2, with TRBD1 identical over 11 bases. Germline V CDR1 and CDR2: MDHEN, SYDVKM. There are 16 residues in the CDR3. The ends lost 0 bases at V and 7 bases at J; junction bases unmatched: 7. CDR3 protein: CASSLWDRGRISGYTF. In DNA, the CDR3 is TGTGCCAGCAGTTTATGGGACAGGGGGCGCATAAGTGGCTACACCTTC.

The rearrangement links TRBV7-2 to TRBJ2-1; 10 bases match TRBD2. The CDR3 sequence is 16 residues long. Germline trimming cut 5 bases from V and 1 base from J; bases unmatched to any gene: 5. Germline lookup yields CDR1 SGHTA and CDR2 FQGNSA. The CDR3, as DNA: TGTGCCAGCAGCCGGGGACTAGCGCGATCCTACAATGAGCAGTTCTTC. Its protein is CASSRGLARSYNEQFF.

The chain is built from TRBV5-1 and TRBJ1-4; D remains ambiguous. The ends were cut back, 4 bases at V and 2 bases at J, with 3 bases in the middle. From germline, CDR1 is SGHRS and CDR2 YFSETQ. The CDR3 runs 12 residues. This CDR3 reads CASSDTNEKLFF. CDR3 nucleotides: TGCGCCAGCAGCGACACTAATGAAAAACTGTTTTTT.

The rearrangement links TRBV5-1 to TRBJ2-7; 9 positions match TRBD1. The CDR3 loop spans 13 amino acids. Germline CDR1 SGHRS, CDR2 YFSETQ. The ends lost 5 bases at V and 4 bases at J; junction bases unmatched: 4. CDR3 bases: TGCGCCAGCAGGGGACAGGGTTTGTACGAGCAGTACTTC. This sequence encodes CASRGQGLYEQYF.

For the CDR3, the DNA is TGTGCCAGCAGCGGAACCCCTGAGGTATATGAGCAGTTCTTC. As protein: CASSGTPEVYEQFF. This chain joins TRBV5-4 and TRBJ2-1; D not resolved. This CDR3 has 14 amino acids. Germline V gene data show CDR1 as SGHNT and CDR2 as YYREEE (reference sequence). The V end lost 4 bases, the J end lost 8 bases, and 16 bases lay between the germline ends.

Of note for this clone: The junction differs from germline at one of its ends, possibly a read error. The rearrangement joins TRBV28 to TRBJ1-6; no definite D call. The CDR3 spans 14 residues. Germline V CDR1 and CDR2: MDHEN, SYDVKM. The CDR3 is CATSPGDYNSPLHF. The DNA for the CDR3 is TGTGCCACCAGTCCCGGGGACTATAATTCACCCCTCCACTTT.

This chain joins TRBV7-5 and TRBJ2-7. TRBV7-5 is a known pseudogene. The CDR3 spans 18 residues. Here the CDR3 DNA reads TGTGCCAGAAGCTCGGGGGCGTGGTTGGGCGGGACCACCTACGAGCAGTACTTC. Residues: CARSSGAWLGGTTYEQYF.